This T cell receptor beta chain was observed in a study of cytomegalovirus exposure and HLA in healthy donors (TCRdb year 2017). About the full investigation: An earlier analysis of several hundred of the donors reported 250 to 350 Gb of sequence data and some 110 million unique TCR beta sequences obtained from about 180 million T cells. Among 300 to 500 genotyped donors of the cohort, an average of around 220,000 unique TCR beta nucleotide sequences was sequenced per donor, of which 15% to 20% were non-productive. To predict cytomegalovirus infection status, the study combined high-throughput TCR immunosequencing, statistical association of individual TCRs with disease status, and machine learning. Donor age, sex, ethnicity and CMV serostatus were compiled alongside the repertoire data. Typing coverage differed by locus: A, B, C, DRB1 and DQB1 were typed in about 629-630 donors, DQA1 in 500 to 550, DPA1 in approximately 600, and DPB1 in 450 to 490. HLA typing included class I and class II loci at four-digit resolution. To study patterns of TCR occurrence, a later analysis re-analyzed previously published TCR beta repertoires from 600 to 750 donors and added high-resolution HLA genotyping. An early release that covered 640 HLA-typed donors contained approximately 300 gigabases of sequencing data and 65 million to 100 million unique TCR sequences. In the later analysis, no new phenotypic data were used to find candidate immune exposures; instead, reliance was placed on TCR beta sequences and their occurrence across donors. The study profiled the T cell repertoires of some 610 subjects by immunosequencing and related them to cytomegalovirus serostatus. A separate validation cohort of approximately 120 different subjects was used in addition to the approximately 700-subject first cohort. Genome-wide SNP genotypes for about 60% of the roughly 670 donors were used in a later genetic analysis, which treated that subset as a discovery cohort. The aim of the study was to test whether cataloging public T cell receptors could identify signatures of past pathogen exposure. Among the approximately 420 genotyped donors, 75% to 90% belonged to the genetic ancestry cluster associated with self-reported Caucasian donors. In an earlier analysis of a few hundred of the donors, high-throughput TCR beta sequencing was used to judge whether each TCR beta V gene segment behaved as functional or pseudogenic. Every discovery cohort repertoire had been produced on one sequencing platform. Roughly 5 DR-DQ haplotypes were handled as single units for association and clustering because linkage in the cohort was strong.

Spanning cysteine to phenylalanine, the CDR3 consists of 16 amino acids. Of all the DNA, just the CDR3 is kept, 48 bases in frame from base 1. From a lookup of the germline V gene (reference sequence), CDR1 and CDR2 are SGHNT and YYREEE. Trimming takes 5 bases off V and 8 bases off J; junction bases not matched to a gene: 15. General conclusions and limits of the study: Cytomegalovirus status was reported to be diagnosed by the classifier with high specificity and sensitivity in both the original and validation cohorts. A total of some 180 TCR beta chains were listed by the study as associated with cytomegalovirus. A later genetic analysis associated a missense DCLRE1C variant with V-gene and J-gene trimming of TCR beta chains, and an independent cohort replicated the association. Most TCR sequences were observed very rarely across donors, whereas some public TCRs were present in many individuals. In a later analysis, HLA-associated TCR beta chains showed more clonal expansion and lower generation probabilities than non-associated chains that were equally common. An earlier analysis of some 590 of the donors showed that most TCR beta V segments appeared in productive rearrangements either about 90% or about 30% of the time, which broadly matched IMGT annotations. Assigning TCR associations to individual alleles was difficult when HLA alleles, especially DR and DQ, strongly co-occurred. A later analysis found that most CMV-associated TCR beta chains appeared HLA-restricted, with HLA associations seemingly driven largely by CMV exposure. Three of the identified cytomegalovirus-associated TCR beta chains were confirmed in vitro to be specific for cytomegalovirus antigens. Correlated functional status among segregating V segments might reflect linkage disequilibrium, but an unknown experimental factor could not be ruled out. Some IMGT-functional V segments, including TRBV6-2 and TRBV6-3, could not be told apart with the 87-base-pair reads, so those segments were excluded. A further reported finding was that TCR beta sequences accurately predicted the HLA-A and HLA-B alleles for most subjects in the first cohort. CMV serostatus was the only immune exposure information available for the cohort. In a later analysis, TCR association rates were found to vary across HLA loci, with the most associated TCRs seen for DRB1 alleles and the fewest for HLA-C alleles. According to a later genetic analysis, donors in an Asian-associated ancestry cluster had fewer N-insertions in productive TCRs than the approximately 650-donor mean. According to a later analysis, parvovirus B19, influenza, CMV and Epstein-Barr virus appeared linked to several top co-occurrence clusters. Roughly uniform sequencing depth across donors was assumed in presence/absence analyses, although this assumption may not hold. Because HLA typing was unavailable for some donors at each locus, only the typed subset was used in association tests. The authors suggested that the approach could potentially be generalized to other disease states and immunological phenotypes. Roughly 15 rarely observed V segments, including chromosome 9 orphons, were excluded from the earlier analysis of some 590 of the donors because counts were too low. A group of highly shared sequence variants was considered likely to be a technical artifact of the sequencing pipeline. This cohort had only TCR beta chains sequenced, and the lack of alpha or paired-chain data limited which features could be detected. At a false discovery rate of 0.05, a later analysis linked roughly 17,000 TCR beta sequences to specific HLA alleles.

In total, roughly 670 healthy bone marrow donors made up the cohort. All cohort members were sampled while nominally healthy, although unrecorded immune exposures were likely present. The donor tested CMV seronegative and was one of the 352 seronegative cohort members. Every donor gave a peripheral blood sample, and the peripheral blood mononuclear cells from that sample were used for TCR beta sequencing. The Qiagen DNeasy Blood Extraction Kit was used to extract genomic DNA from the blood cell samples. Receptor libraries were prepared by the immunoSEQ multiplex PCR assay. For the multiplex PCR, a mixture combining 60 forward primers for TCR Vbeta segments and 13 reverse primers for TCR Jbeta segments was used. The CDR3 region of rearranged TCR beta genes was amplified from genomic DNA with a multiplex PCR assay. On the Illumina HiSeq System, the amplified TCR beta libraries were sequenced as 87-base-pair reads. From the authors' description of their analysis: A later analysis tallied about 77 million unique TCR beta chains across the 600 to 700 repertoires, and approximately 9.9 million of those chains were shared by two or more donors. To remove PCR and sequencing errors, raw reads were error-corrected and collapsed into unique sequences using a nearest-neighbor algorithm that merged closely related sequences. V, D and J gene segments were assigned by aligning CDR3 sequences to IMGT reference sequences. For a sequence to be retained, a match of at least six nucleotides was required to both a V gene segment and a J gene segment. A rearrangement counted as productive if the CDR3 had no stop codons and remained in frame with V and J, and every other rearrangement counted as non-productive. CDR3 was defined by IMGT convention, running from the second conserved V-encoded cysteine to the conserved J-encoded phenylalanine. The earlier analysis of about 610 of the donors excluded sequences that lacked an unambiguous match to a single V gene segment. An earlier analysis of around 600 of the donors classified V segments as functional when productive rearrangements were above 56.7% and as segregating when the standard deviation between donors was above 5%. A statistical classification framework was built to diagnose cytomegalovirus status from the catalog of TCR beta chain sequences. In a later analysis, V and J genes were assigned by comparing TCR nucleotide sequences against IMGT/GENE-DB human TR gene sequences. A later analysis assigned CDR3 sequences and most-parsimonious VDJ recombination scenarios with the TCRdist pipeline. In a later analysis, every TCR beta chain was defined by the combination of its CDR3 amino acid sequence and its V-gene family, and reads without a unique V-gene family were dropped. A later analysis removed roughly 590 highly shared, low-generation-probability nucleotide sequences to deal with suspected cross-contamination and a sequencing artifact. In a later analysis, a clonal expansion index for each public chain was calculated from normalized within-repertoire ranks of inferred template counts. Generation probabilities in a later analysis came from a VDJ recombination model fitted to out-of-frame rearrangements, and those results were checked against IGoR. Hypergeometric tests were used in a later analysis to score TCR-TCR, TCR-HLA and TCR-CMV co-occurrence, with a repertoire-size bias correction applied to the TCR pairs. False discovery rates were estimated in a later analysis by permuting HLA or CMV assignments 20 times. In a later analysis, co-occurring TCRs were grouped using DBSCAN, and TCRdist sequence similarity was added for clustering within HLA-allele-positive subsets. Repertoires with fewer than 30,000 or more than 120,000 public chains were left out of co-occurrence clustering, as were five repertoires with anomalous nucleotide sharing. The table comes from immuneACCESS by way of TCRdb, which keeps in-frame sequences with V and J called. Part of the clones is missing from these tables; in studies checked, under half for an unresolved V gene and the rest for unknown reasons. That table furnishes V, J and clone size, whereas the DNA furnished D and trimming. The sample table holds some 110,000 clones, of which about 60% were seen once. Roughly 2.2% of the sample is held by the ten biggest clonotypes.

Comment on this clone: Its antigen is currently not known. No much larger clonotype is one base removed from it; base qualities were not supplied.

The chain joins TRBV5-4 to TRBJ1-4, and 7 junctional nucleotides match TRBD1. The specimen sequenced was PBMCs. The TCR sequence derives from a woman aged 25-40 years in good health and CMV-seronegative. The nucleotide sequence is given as TGTGCCAGCAGTTCAGGACAGGAACTCGGAGGCGAAAAACTGTTTTTT. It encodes CASSSGQELGGEKLFF.